Below are 10 T cell receptor beta chains sequenced from a single sample in a study of blood T cell repertoires in COVID-19 (dated by TCRdb to 2019 to 2021). Library prep was done by the immunoSEQ multiplex PCR assay. Entries here come from immuneACCESS through TCRdb and include only in-frame sequences with V and J called. Some clones fail to appear in such tables; in the studies checked, an unresolved V gene covers under half of the shortfall, and the cause of the remainder is unknown. The sample table holds roughly 220,000 clones, of which around 81% were seen once. The ten most abundant clones make up around 4.7% of the sample. Sequencing was carried out using PBMCs or T cells enriched from blood (not recorded which). The receptors here all came from a man aged 30-40 years with acute COVID-19.

This clone was detected a few times. The CDR3 loop is CASSYDSTSSYEQYF. CDR3 nucleotide sequence: TGTGCCAGCAGCTACGACTCTACGAGCTCCTACGAGCAGTACTTC. The rearrangement uses TRBV27 and TRBJ2-7; unclear D gene. The CDR3 length is 15 residues. Trimming stripped 6 bases from V and 0 bases from J, with 15 bases between. Per the germline V gene, CDR1 is MNHEY and CDR2 is SMNVEV (reference sequence).

V usage is TRBV10-3 and J usage is TRBJ2-4, with D possibly TRBD2 on 6 matching bases. CDR3 length equals 14 residues. Germline values: CDR1 ENHRY, CDR2 SYGVKD. V shed 6 bases and J shed 3 bases, with 12 bases lying between them. The CDR3 reads CAIREGRGKNIQYF. The CDR3 DNA reads as TGTGCCATCAGGGAGGGGAGAGGCAAAAACATTCAGTACTTC.

This clone was seen once. The chain combines TRBV9 with TRBJ2-1, with 8 bases aligning to TRBD2. There are 15 residues in the CDR3. J was trimmed by 7 bases and V by 0 bases; bases with no gene match: 6. Germline V gene sequence: CDR1 SGDLS, CDR2 YYNGEE. The chain's CDR3 is CASSVGLASANEQFF. The DNA of the CDR3 is TGTGCCAGCAGCGTAGGACTAGCGTCCGCGAATGAGCAGTTCTTC.

V and J are TRBV7-3 and TRBJ2-3, with 7 bases that match TRBD1. Germline V gene data show CDR1 as SGHTA and CDR2 as FQGTGA. This CDR3 has 13 residues. V lost 7 bases, J lost 5 bases, and 6 bases stayed unmatched. CDR3 nucleotides: TGTGCCAGCACGAGGGGGCCAGGAGATACGCAGTATTTT. Residues: CASTRGPGDTQYF.

This chain links TRBV28 with TRBJ1-1; the D gene is possibly TRBD1 (6 bases). CDR3 length equals 16 residues. The germline gives CDR1 MDHEN, CDR2 SYDVKM. V lost 6 bases and J 0 bases, leaving 17 bases between the germline ends. CDR3 DNA sequence: TGTGCCAGCAGCCTAGTGCACAGGGTCTTGAACACTGAAGCTTTCTTT. This encodes CASSLVHRVLNTEAFF.

V usage is TRBV18 and J usage is TRBJ2-5; D might be TRBD2 (7 bases). V was cut by 2 bases and J by 4 bases, with 11 bases left in between. CDR1 and CDR2 from the germline V gene are KGHSH and LQKENI. The CDR3 spans 14 residues. CDR3 nucleotide sequence: TGTGCCAGCTCACCAGGGGGGGGCACAGAGACCCAGTACTTC. The encoded protein is CASSPGGGTETQYF.

This clone was detected once. This chain links TRBV19 with TRBJ2-3; TRBD2 might be the D (7 bases). Looked up from germline, CDR1 is LNHDA and CDR2 is SQIVND (reference sequence). V gave up 5 bases and J gave up 5 bases, with 14 bases separating them. This CDR3 has 14 residues. CDR3 DNA sequence: TGTGCCAGTAGTCCTCCGGGGGGCAGAGATACGCAGTATTTT. Encoded protein: CASSPPGGRDTQYF.

The chain joins TRBV6-5 to TRBJ2-5; weak D call: TRBD2 (6 bases). The CDR3 covers 14 residues. The germline V gene has CDR1 MNHEY and CDR2 SVGAGI. V was shortened by 6 bases and J by 7 bases, with 18 bases between the two germline ends. CDR3 loop: CASRVGVPAGTQYF. CDR3 sequence (DNA): TGTGCCAGCAGGGTCGGGGTTCCAGCGGGGACCCAGTACTTC.

This sequence joins TRBV7-9 and TRBJ2-5; D assignment may be TRBD1 or TRBD2 (6 bases each). Trimming stripped 7 bases from V and 3 bases from J, with 15 bases between. Germline values: CDR1 SEHNR, CDR2 FQNEAQ (reference sequence). This CDR3 has 14 residues. CDR3 nucleotide sequence: TGTGCCAGCACGACAGGAGGGCTGAAAGAGACCCAGTACTTC. This translates into CASTTGGLKETQYF. The full variable domain, with the rest looked up from reference TRBV7-9 and TRBJ2-5, is DTGVSQNPRHKITKRGQNVTFRCDPISEHNRLYWYRQTLGQGPEFLTYFQNEAQLEKSRLLSDRFSAERPKGSFSTLEIQRTEQGDSAMYLCASTTGGLKETQYFGPGTRLLVL.

J is TRBJ2-3 and V is TRBV19, with D hard to call. Trimming took off 5 bases at V and 0 bases at J, with 9 bases between the two ends. Per germline, CDR1 LNHDA and CDR2 SQIVND (reference sequence). This CDR3 comprises 14 residues. In DNA, the CDR3 is TGTGCCAGTAGTGTACAGAGTAGCACAGATACGCAGTATTTT. Translating it yields CASSVQSSTDTQYF.